The clone carrying this T cell receptor (beta chain) was counted a single time. CDR3 size: 19 residues. V lost 4 bases to trimming and J lost 0 bases; unmatched junction nucleotides: 10. Germline loops: CDR1 SGHTA, CDR2 FQGNSA. These data come from a study of blood T cells in healthy people across ages. Combining a sample-barcoded 5' primer with a J-beta primer mix, a second PCR ran for roughly 7 to 12 cycles. TCRdb reprocessed the 5' RACE reads with MiXCR, giving one entry per CDR3 protein. The sample lists around 800,000 distinct CDR3 sequences; about 47% were seen once. V gene TRBV7-2 combines with J gene TRBJ2-2, with 11 bases aligning to TRBD2. This clonotype originated in a man aged 80 or over in good health. Material for sequencing was blood. This CDR3 reads CASSSGLAVVPPNTGELFF. Here the CDR3 DNA reads TGTGCCAGCAGCTCGGGACTAGCGGTAGTTCCCCCGAACACCGGGGAGCTGTTTTTT. The full variable domain, rest sourced from reference TRBV7-2 and TRBJ2-2, is GAGVSQSPSNKVTEKGKDVELRCDPISGHTALYWYRQSLGQGLEFLIYFQGNSAPDKSGLPSDRFSAERTGGSVSTLTIQRTQQEDSAVYLCASSSGLAVVPPNTGELFFGEGSRLTVL.